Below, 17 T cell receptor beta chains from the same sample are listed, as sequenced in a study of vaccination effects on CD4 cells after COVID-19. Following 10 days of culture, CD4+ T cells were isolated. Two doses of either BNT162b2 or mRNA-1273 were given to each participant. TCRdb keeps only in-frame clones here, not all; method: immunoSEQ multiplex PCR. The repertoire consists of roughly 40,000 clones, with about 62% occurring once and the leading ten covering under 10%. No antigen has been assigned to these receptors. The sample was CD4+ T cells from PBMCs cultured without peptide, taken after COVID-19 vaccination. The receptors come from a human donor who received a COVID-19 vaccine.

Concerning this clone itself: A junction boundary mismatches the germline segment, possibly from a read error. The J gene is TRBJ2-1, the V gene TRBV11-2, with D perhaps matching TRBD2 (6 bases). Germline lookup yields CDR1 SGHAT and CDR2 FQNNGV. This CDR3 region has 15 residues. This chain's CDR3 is CASNLGLGLRVEQFF. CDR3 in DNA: TGTGCCAGCAACTTAGGGTTGGGACTGCGTGTTGAGCAGTTCTTC.

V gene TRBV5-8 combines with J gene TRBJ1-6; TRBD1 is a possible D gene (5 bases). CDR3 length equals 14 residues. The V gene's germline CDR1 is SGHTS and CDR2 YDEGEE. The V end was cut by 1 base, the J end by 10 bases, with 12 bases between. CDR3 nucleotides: TGTGCCAGCAGCTTGCGACAGATTAGGTCACCCCTCCACTTT. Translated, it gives CASSLRQIRSPLHF.

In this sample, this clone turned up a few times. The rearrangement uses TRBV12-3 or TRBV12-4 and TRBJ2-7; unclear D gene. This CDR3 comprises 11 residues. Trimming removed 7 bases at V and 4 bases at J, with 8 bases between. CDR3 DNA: TGTGCCAGCACCAAGGGTTACGAGCAGTACTTC. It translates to CASTKGYEQYF.

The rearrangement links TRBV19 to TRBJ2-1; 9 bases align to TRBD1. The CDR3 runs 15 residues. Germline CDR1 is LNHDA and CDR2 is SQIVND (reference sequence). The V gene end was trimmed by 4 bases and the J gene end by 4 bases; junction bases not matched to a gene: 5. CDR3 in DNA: TGTGCCAGTAGTACGAGACAGGGGGGTTACAATGAGCAGTTCTTC. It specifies CASSTRQGGYNEQFF.

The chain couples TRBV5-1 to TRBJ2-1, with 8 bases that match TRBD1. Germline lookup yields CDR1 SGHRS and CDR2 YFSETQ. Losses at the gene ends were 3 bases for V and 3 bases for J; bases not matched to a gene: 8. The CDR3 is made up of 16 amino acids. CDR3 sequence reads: CASSSIQGGGYNEQFF. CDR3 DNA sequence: TGCGCCAGCAGCTCGATACAGGGGGGCGGCTACAATGAGCAGTTCTTC.

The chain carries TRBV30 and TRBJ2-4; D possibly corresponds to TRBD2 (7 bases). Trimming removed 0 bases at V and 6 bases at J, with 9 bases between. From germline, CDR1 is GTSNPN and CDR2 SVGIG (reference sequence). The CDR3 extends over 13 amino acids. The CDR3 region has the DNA TGTGCCTGGAGTGTAAGGGGGGGAAACATTCAGTACTTC. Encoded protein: CAWSVRGGNIQYF.

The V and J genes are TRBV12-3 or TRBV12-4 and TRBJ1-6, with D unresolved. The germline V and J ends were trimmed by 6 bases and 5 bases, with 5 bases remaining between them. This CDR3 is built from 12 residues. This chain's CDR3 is CASRINNSPLHF. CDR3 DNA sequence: TGTGCCAGCAGAATAAATAATTCACCCCTCCACTTT.

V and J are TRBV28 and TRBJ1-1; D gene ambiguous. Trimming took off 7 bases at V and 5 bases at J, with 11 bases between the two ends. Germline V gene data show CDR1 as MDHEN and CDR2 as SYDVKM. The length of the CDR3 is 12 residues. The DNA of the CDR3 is TGTGCCAGCAAGGCGGCCCTTACTGAAGCTTTCTTT. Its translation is CASKAALTEAFF.

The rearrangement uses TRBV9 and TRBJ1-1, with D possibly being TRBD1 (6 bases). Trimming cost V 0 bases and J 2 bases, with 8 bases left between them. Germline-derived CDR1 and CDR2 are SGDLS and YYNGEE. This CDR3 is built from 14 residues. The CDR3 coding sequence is TGTGCCAGCAGCGTAGTAGGGGGTAACACTGAAGCTTTCTTT. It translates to CASSVVGGNTEAFF.

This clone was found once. CDR3 loop: CASSEGRGGSYGYTF. The CDR3 DNA is TGTGCCAGCAGTGAAGGTCGTGGGGGTAGTTATGGCTACACCTTC. V is TRBV6-1 and J is TRBJ1-2; possible D gene TRBD1, 5 bases. The length of the CDR3 is 15 residues. Trimming pared 1 base from V and 5 bases from J, leaving 14 bases between. Germline lookup yields CDR1 MNHNS and CDR2 SASEGT.

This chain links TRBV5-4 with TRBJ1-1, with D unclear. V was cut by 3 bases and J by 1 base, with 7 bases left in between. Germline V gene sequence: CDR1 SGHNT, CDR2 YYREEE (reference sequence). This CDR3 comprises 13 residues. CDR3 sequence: CASSSARNTEAFF. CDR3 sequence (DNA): TGTGCCAGCAGCTCGGCCCGGAACACTGAAGCTTTCTTT.

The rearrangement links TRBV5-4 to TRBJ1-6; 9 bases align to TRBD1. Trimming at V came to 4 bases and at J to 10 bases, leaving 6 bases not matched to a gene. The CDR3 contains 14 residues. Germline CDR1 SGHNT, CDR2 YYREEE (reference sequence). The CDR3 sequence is CASSEQGADSPLHF. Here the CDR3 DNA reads TGTGCCAGCAGCGAACAGGGGGCGGACTCACCCCTCCACTTT. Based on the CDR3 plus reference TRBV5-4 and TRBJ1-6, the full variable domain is ETGVTQSPTHLIKTRGQQVTLRCSSQSGHNTVSWYQQALGQGPQFIFQYYREEENGRGNFPPRFSGLQFPNYSSELNVNALELDDSALYLCASSEQGADSPLHFGNGTRLTVT.

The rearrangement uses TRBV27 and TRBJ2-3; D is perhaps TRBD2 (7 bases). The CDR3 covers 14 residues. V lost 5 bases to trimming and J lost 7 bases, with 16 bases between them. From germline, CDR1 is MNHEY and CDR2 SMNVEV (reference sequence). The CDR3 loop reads CASSPSGGRYTQYF. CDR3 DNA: TGTGCCAGCAGTCCTTCGGGGGGCAGGTATACGCAGTATTTT.

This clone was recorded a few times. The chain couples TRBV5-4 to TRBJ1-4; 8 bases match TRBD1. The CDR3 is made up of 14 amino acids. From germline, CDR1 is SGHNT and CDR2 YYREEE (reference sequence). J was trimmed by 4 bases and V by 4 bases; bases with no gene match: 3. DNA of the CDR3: TGTGCCAGCAGCACAGGGGGGCTTAATGAAAAACTGTTTTTT. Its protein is CASSTGGLNEKLFF. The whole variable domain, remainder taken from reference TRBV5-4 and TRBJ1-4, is ETGVTQSPTHLIKTRGQQVTLRCSSQSGHNTVSWYQQALGQGPQFIFQYYREEENGRGNFPPRFSGLQFPNYSSELNVNALELDDSALYLCASSTGGLNEKLFFGSGTQLSVL.

The CDR3 loop reads CASSLLAYEQYF. Written as DNA, the CDR3 is TGTGCCAGCAGCCTCCTAGCCTACGAGCAGTACTTC. This chain connects TRBV4-2 to TRBJ2-7; unclear D gene. Per the germline V gene, CDR1 is LGHNA and CDR2 is YNFKEQ. The CDR3 consists of 12 residues. With 4 bases removed from V and 2 bases from J, the gap between germline ends came to 6 bases.

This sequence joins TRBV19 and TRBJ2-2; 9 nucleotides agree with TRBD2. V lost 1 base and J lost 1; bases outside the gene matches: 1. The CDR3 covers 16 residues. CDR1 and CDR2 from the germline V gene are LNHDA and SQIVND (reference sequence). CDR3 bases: TGTGCCAGTAGTATAGTACTAGCGGGGAACACCGGGGAGCTGTTTTTT. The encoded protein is CASSIVLAGNTGELFF. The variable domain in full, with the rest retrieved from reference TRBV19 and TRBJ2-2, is DGGITQSPKYLFRKEGQNVTLSCEQNLNHDAMYWYRQDPGQGLRLIYYSQIVNDFQKGDIAEGYSVSREKKESFPLTVTSAQKNPTAFYLCASSIVLAGNTGELFFGEGSRLTVL.

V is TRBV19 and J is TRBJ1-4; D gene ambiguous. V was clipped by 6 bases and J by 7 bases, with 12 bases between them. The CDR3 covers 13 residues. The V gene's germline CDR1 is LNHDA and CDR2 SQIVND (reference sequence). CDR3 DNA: TGTGCCAGTAGACAGAAACCAGGTGAAAAACTGTTTTTT. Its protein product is CASRQKPGEKLFF.